This T cell receptor (beta chain) was captured in a study of T cell repertoires in cytomegalovirus infection. MiXCR, run by TCRdb on the reads, gives a single entry per CDR3 protein. The sample has roughly 600,000 distinct CDR3 sequences; approximately 25% are singletons. The CDR3 is made up of 13 amino acids. The germline gives CDR1 SGHTA, CDR2 FQGNSA. With V trimmed by 5 bases and J by 0 bases, 1 base remained unmatched. This clonotype was counted at least ten times. The material sequenced was CD8+ T cells from PBMCs. This chain links TRBV7-2 with TRBJ2-7; 7 nucleotides line up with TRBD2. The TCR comes from a human donor in good health (CMV status not recorded). Some clones in this sample may be carry-over from other donors' samples. The CDR3 DNA sequence: TGTGCCAGCAGCCCGGGGGGCTCCTACGAGCAGTACGTC. Its translation is CASSPGGSYEQYV.